The 21 T cell receptor beta chains in this list originate from one sample, sequenced in a study of long-term antiretroviral therapy in people with HIV (dated by TCRdb to the early 2020s). Sequencing of the TRB variable region was done with the immunoSEQ hsTCRB v3.0 assay at survey level resolution. In its TCRdb copy, this immuneACCESS table keeps in-frame sequences only and misses some clones. Where compared with another copy, unresolved V genes explain less than half of these, and the others have no known cause. The sample records roughly 20,000 clones, approximately 89% of which are singletons. Of the sample, about 10% falls within the top ten clones. Source: unsorted PBMCs, taken 0.5 years after starting antiretroviral therapy. All receptors come from a middle-aged man with HIV.

The chain joins TRBV15 to TRBJ1-1; no reliable D call. This CDR3 region has 12 residues. Trimming stripped 7 bases from V and 6 bases from J, with 12 bases between. CDR1 is LNHNV, CDR2 YYDKDF, per germline (reference sequence). The CDR3 reads CATKEGAAEAFF. In DNA, the CDR3 is TGTGCCACCAAGGAGGGCGCGGCTGAAGCTTTCTTT.

The rearrangement uses TRBV28 and TRBJ2-2; D gene unclear. Trimming removed 6 bases from V and 5 bases from J, with 13 bases in between. Germline V gene data show CDR1 as MDHEN and CDR2 as SYDVKM. The CDR3 loop spans 14 amino acids. CDR3 nucleotide sequence: TGTGCCAGCAGAACCGGGCCTTCAACCGGGGAGCTGTTTTTT. Protein: CASRTGPSTGELFF.

The rearrangement links TRBV7-9 to TRBJ1-6; TRBD1 matches at 9 bases. The length of the CDR3 is 17 residues. CDR1 SEHNR and CDR2 FQNEAQ come from the germline V gene (reference sequence). V gave up 4 bases and J gave up 14 bases; unmatched junction bases: 18. The CDR3 reads CASSSIGGQGPLCSLHF. The DNA of the CDR3 is TGTGCCAGCAGCTCGATAGGGGGACAGGGTCCCCTTTGCTCCCTCCACTTT.

The chain has TRBV5-6 and TRBJ1-1; the D is unclear. V lost 2 bases and J lost 1, with 9 bases in between. The germline V gene encodes CDR1 SGHDT and CDR2 YYEEEE. CDR3 length: 14 residues. CDR3 residues: CASSFPTGNTEAFF. In DNA form, the CDR3 reads TGTGCCAGCAGCTTCCCGACCGGGAACACTGAAGCTTTCTTT.

The CDR3 here is CASSSLRGNEAFF. CDR3 nucleotide sequence: TGTGCCAGCAGCTCACTCAGGGGTAATGAAGCTTTCTTT. The J gene is TRBJ1-1, the V gene TRBV7-9, with D possibly being TRBD1 (6 bases). The V and J ends lost 4 bases and 7 bases respectively, with 13 bases between them. Germline lookup yields CDR1 SEHNR and CDR2 FQNEAQ (reference sequence). CDR3 length: 13 amino acids.

The chain uses TRBV23-1 and TRBJ2-3; possibly TRBD1 for D (5 bases). TRBV23-1 is designated an ORF whose function remains uncertain. This CDR3 contains 18 residues. V lost 3 bases, J lost 2 bases, and 21 bases lay in between. CDR3 bases: TGCGCCAGCAGTCATTCACCCGACCTCAGACAGAACACAGATACGCAGTATTTT. It specifies CASSHSPDLRQNTDTQYF.

The J gene is TRBJ2-7, the V gene TRBV6-1, with 9 positions matching TRBD1. CDR1 is MNHNS and CDR2 is SASEGT in the germline V gene. V dropped 5 bases and J dropped 4; count of bases not matched to a gene: 6. This CDR3 contains 14 residues. For the CDR3, the DNA is TGTGCCAGCAGTATTCCGGGACAGGGTTACGAGCAGTACTTC. Translation gives CASSIPGQGYEQYF.

The chain is built from TRBV10-2 and TRBJ2-3; D is possibly TRBD2 (5 bases). The CDR3 consists of 14 residues. CDR1 is WSHSY and CDR2 is SAAADI in the germline V gene. The V and J ends lost 6 bases and 5 bases respectively, with 15 bases between them. The CDR3 protein is CASSRVQEGDTQYF. The CDR3 nucleotides read TGCGCCAGCAGCCGGGTCCAAGAGGGAGATACGCAGTATTTT.

The J gene is TRBJ2-5, the V gene TRBV5-8; weak D call: TRBD2 (5 bases). Germline values: CDR1 SGHTS, CDR2 YDEGEE. Trimming cost V 0 bases and J 5 bases, with 20 bases left between them. The CDR3 runs to 17 residues. The CDR3 bases are TGTGCCAGCAGCTTGGTGCCGGCCCGAAAAGCGGATGAGACCCAGTACTTC. Its protein product is CASSLVPARKADETQYF.

Comment on this clone: Other DNA sequences in the sample encode the same CDR3. The chain combines TRBV29-1 with TRBJ1-2; D remains ambiguous. CDR1 and CDR2 (germline): SQVTM, ANQGSEA. Trimming took off 0 bases at V and 11 bases at J, with 13 bases between the two ends. CDR3 length: 12 amino acids. The CDR3 spells CSVEDAPGGYTF. In DNA form, the CDR3 reads TGCAGCGTTGAAGATGCCCCCGGTGGTTACACCTTC.

In its sample, this clone was seen a few times. This chain links TRBV7-6 with TRBJ2-1; 8 bases are a match to TRBD1. V shed 1 base and J 8 bases; nucleotides not matched to a gene: 4. Per germline, CDR1 SGHVS and CDR2 FNYEAQ. The CDR3 totals 14 residues. CDR3 nucleotides: TGTGCCAGCAGCTTAGTAGCAGGGGGCGATGAGCAGTTCTTC. Encoded protein: CASSLVAGGDEQFF.

The chain combines TRBV14 with TRBJ2-7; D may correspond to TRBD1 or TRBD2 (5 bases each). V lost 5 bases and J 2 bases, leaving 13 bases between the germline ends. The CDR3 has 14 residues. Per germline, CDR1 SGHDN and CDR2 FVKESK. CDR3 DNA: TGTGCCAGCAGCTTCGGGACGGGGACCTACGAGCAGTACTTC. Its translation: CASSFGTGTYEQYF. The variable domain in full, completed from reference TRBV14 and TRBJ2-7, reads EAGVTQFPSHSVIEKGQTVTLRCDPISGHDNLYWYRRVMGKEIKFLLHFVKESKQDESGMPNNRFLAERTGGTYSTLKVQPAELEDSGVYFCASSFGTGTYEQYFGPGTRLTVT.

This sequence joins TRBV6-1 and TRBJ2-3; D is possibly TRBD2 (7 bases). V lost 6 bases and J 2 bases, leaving 15 bases between the germline ends. This CDR3 has 15 amino acids. CDR1 is MNHNS and CDR2 is SASEGT in the germline V gene. As DNA, the CDR3 is TGTGCCAGCAGCGGGGGGCGACGGGTCACAGATACGCAGTATTTT. Amino acid sequence: CASSGGRRVTDTQYF.

This chain uses TRBV19 with TRBJ1-2; D may be TRBD1 (5 bases). CDR3 length equals 13 residues. Germline V gene data show CDR1 as LNHDA and CDR2 as SQIVND (reference sequence). Trimming removed 6 bases at V and 5 bases at J, with 13 bases between. CDR3 in amino acids: CASSTGTVYGYTF. The CDR3 nucleotides are TGTGCCAGTAGCACTGGGACGGTATATGGCTACACCTTC.

This chain joins TRBV5-4 and TRBJ1-2; 8 bases match TRBD1. Germline assignment: CDR1 SGHNT and CDR2 YYREEE (reference sequence). With 4 bases clipped from V and 1 base from J, the junction kept 3 bases outside the gene matches. The CDR3 loop spans 14 amino acids. The CDR3 region is CASSPGQGNYGYTF. The CDR3 DNA follows: TGTGCCAGCAGCCCCGGACAGGGTAACTATGGCTACACCTTC.

V is TRBV27 and J is TRBJ2-7; 10 nucleotides agree with TRBD1. This CDR3 comprises 15 residues. The V and J ends lost 7 bases and 3 bases, in that order; junction bases with no gene match: 9. Looked up from germline, CDR1 is MNHEY and CDR2 is SMNVEV (reference sequence). CDR3 nucleotides: TGTGCCAGCACCTTCTCCGGGACAGGGGTCTACGAGCAGTACTTC. It is translated as CASTFSGTGVYEQYF.

The gene calls are TRBV27 and TRBJ1-5; D is possibly TRBD1 (5 bases). This CDR3 has 14 amino acids. Germline V gene lookup returns CDR1 MNHEY and CDR2 SMNVEV (reference sequence). V shed 3 bases and J shed 4 bases, with 10 bases lying between them. The CDR3 DNA follows: TGTGCCAGCAGTTTGTGGGGCGGGAATCAGCCCCAGCATTTT. Protein product: CASSLWGGNQPQHF.

The chain is built from TRBV27 and TRBJ2-7; D possibly corresponds to TRBD1 (6 bases). The V gene lost 2 bases and the J gene lost 5 bases, with 16 bases spanning the gap. The germline V gene encodes CDR1 MNHEY and CDR2 SMNVEV (reference sequence). The CDR3 is made up of 15 amino acids. CDR3 sequence: CASSLGGITIHEQYF. In DNA, the CDR3 is TGTGCCAGCAGTTTAGGGGGCATTACGATCCACGAGCAGTACTTC.

In regard to this clone: At the DNA level, this CDR3 is encoded by other sequences in the same sample as well. The chain joins TRBV28 to TRBJ1-2; D is ambiguous. Per germline, CDR1 MDHEN and CDR2 SYDVKM. Trimming took 3 bases from V and 6 from J, leaving 8 bases between them. The CDR3 runs 12 residues. In nucleotides, the CDR3 is TGTGCCAGCAGTTTTAATAGGGATGGCTACACCTTC. It codes for CASSFNRDGYTF.

The table lists this clone with a count of one. This chain joins TRBV4-3 and TRBJ2-7; D is uncertain. The CDR3 spans 15 residues. The ends were cut back, 2 bases at V and 5 bases at J, with 16 bases in the middle. The germline V gene has CDR1 LGHNA and CDR2 YSLEER. The CDR3 spells CASSQSGRRRDEQYF. CDR3 nucleotides: TGCGCCAGCAGCCAATCAGGACGGAGACGGGACGAGCAGTACTTC.

The chain employs TRBV28 and TRBJ2-5, with TRBD2 identical over 10 bases. The V and J ends lost 7 bases and 1 base, in that order; junction bases with no gene match: 3. Germline-derived CDR1 and CDR2 are MDHEN and SYDVKM. The CDR3 loop spans 14 amino acids. CDR3 nucleotides: TGTGCCAGCACCGTAGCGGGGGGCCAAGAGACCCAGTACTTC. This codes for CASTVAGGQETQYF.